The 20 T cell receptor beta chains below were found in one sample sequenced in a study of identical twins. MiXCR was run by TCRdb on the 5' RACE reads, yielding one entry per CDR3 protein. The table has 200,000 to 250,000 distinct CDR3 sequences, about 7.5% seen once. The same data also went into a second study, on yellow fever vaccine responses in identical twins.

Sequenced input: CD8+ T cells sorted from blood. These TCRs come from a young woman in good health.

The chain couples TRBV5-5 to TRBJ1-1; D gene ambiguous. CDR1 SGHKS and CDR2 YYEKEE come from the germline V gene (reference sequence). Trimming pared 6 bases from V and 1 base from J, leaving 16 bases between. This CDR3 contains 15 residues. CDR3 in DNA: TGTGCCAGCATTTACTTAACCCTAGGGAACACTGAAGCTTTCTTT. Residues: CASIYLTLGNTEAFF.

The CDR3 bases are TGTGCCAGCAGCTTAGGCCCGGTACTAGCGGGGTCCTACGAGCAGTACTTC. Translation gives CASSLGPVLAGSYEQYF. The chain links TRBV7-9 to TRBJ2-7, with 10 positions matching TRBD2. The CDR3 spans 17 residues. V dropped 1 base and J dropped 1; count of bases not matched to a gene: 7. In germline, CDR1 is SEHNR, CDR2 FQNEAQ (reference sequence).

This clonotype was found many times. The rearrangement links TRBV7-8 to TRBJ1-1; D gene unclear. The germline CDR1 and CDR2 sequences are SGHVS and FQNEAQ. The CDR3 length is 13 residues. Deletions cut 1 base from V and 6 bases from J, with 9 bases between. The CDR3 bases are TGTGCCAGCAGCTTAGTGCCGACCGCTGAAGCTTTCTTT. It yields the protein CASSLVPTAEAFF.

The chain is built from TRBV20-1 and TRBJ2-1; D gene ambiguous. Germline lookup yields CDR1 DFQATT and CDR2 SNEGSKA (reference sequence). This CDR3 region has 13 residues. Deletions cut 0 bases from V and 2 bases from J, with 5 bases between. CDR3 in DNA: TGCAGTGCTAGAGATCGGGCCTACAATGAGCAGTTCTTC. It yields the protein CSARDRAYNEQFF.

The CDR3 loop reads CASSLSEGQGYAQETQYF. The CDR3 DNA is TGTGCCAGCAGCTTATCCGAAGGACAGGGTTACGCACAAGAGACCCAGTACTTC. The chain joins TRBV11-1 to TRBJ2-5; 8 positions match TRBD1. Per germline, CDR1 SGHAT and CDR2 FQDESV (reference sequence). V was pared by 2 bases and J by 2 bases, with 13 bases of the junction left unmatched. The CDR3 is 18 amino acids.

CDR3 loop: CASSYPYRGGGTDTQYF. The CDR3, as DNA: TGTGCCAGCAGTTACCCTTACCGAGGGGGGGGCACAGATACGCAGTATTTT. V usage is TRBV6-5 and J usage is TRBJ2-3, with a tentative D call TRBD2 (7 bases). Germline loops: CDR1 MNHEY, CDR2 SVGAGI. The CDR3 sequence is 17 residues long. V was pared by 2 bases and J by 1 base, with 16 bases between.

The rearrangement uses TRBV5-1 and TRBJ2-5; possibly TRBD1 for D (5 bases). Deletions cut 0 bases from V and 0 bases from J, with 15 bases between. The CDR3 covers 17 residues. The germline V gene encodes CDR1 SGHRS and CDR2 YFSETQ. CDR3 sequence: CASSLDTDTKYQETQYF. The CDR3 DNA reads TGCGCCAGCAGCTTGGATACGGACACTAAGTACCAAGAGACCCAGTACTTC. The full variable domain, in which reference TRBV5-1 and TRBJ2-5 provide the parts outside the CDR3, is KAGVTQTPRYLIKTRGQQVTLSCSPISGHRSVSWYQQTPGQGLQFLFEYFSETQRNKGNFPGRFSGRQFSNSRSEMNVSTLELGDSALYLCASSLDTDTKYQETQYFGPGTRLLVL.

This clonotype was counted a few times. The chain uses TRBV7-9 and TRBJ2-1, with D possibly matching TRBD1 (5 bases). V shed 6 bases and J shed 6 bases, with 12 bases lying between them. Germline loops: CDR1 SEHNR, CDR2 FQNEAQ (reference sequence). There are 13 residues in the CDR3. The CDR3 reads CASSPVRVNEQFF. Here the CDR3 DNA reads TGTGCCAGCAGTCCGGTCAGGGTCAATGAGCAGTTCTTC.

This clonotype was detected ten times or more. This chain joins TRBV10-3 and TRBJ1-2; D call uncertain. V dropped 3 bases and J dropped 0 bases, with 5 bases sitting between them. Germline CDR1 and CDR2: ENHRY and SYGVKD. CDR3 length equals 13 residues. The CDR3 bases are TGTGCCATCAGTGATGTAGCTAACTATGGCTACACCTTC. It codes for CAISDVANYGYTF.

This rearrangement joins TRBV12-3 or TRBV12-4 to TRBJ1-5, with 10 positions matching TRBD1. J gave up 4 bases and V 5 bases, and 11 bases lay outside the gene matches. The CDR3 consists of 17 residues. CDR3 sequence (DNA): TGTGCCAGCAGTAACTACCGGGACAGGGGCCTTAATCAGCCCCAGCATTTT. It translates to CASSNYRDRGLNQPQHF.

This clonotype was counted between two and nine times. The chain employs TRBV7-8 and TRBJ2-1; D is unclear. The CDR3 length is 14 residues. With 3 bases removed from V and 8 bases from J, the gap between germline ends came to 14 bases. Germline CDR1 SGHVS, CDR2 FQNEAQ. The CDR3 reads CASSFLGSRDEQFF. DNA of the CDR3: TGTGCCAGCAGCTTTTTAGGGTCTAGGGATGAGCAGTTCTTC.

This CDR3 is CASSHGLAGGNTGELFF. The CDR3 DNA reads TGTGCCAGCAGCCATGGACTAGCGGGGGGGAACACCGGGGAGCTGTTTTTT. The chain employs TRBV5-4 and TRBJ2-2; 14 bases map to TRBD2. The CDR3 length is 17 residues. Germline CDR1 is SGHNT and CDR2 is YYREEE (reference sequence). V dropped 4 bases and J dropped 1; count of bases not matched to a gene: 3.

The rearrangement uses TRBV24-1 and TRBJ2-1; D possibly corresponds to TRBD2 (5 bases). Trimming left V 5 bases short and J 9 bases short, with 16 bases between. Germline lookup yields CDR1 KGHDR and CDR2 SFDVKD. The CDR3 is 14 amino acids. CDR3 DNA sequence: TGTGCCACCAGTGCCCCATTGAAGGCGGGTGAGCAGTTCTTC. Protein product: CATSAPLKAGEQFF.

CDR3 nucleotide sequence: TGTGCCAGCAGCTTAACGTTTTCAGATACGCAGTATTTT. It codes for CASSLTFSDTQYF. The chain uses TRBV11-2 and TRBJ2-3; D is uncertain. Germline CDR1 is SGHAT and CDR2 is FQNNGV. V lost 2 bases, J lost 4 bases, and 7 bases lay in between. This CDR3 has 13 residues.

The rearrangement uses TRBV7-9 and TRBJ1-4, with unresolved D. Germline lookup yields CDR1 SEHNR and CDR2 FQNEAQ (reference sequence). Trimming left V 4 bases short and J 8 bases short, with 8 bases between. This CDR3 has 12 residues. The CDR3 region has the DNA TGTGCCAGCAGCTCCTCCAAGGAAAAACTGTTTTTT. Its protein product is CASSSSKEKLFF.

DNA of the CDR3: TGTGCCACCAGCAAAAAGGGGGCGCGATACGAGCAGTACTTC. Translated: CATSKKGARYEQYF. V and J are TRBV15 and TRBJ2-7, with 7 bases fitting TRBD1. Trimming took 4 bases from V and 4 from J; bases not matched to a gene: 7. Germline lookup yields CDR1 LNHNV and CDR2 YYDKDF (reference sequence). The CDR3 is made up of 14 amino acids.

The chain carries TRBV7-6 and TRBJ1-1; D unresolved. CDR1 SGHVS and CDR2 FNYEAQ come from the germline V gene. V was shortened by 0 bases and J by 2 bases, with 10 bases between the two germline ends. The CDR3 length is 15 residues. For the CDR3, the DNA is TGTGCCAGCAGCTTAGCGTGGGGATTTAACACTGAAGCTTTCTTT. It specifies CASSLAWGFNTEAFF.

This clonotype has only a few counts. V is TRBV5-5 and J is TRBJ2-1; TRBD1 aligns across 10 bases. The length of the CDR3 is 18 residues. The V gene end was trimmed by 4 bases and the J gene end by 2 bases; junction bases not matched to a gene: 12. Germline values: CDR1 SGHKS, CDR2 YYEKEE (reference sequence). The CDR3 DNA follows: TGTGCCAGCAGCGGGGACAGGGGAGGTAGCGGGACCTACAATGAGCAGTTCTTC. Its translation: CASSGDRGGSGTYNEQFF.

This clonotype appeared a single time. The chain has TRBV13 and TRBJ2-3, with TRBD1 as a possible D gene (5 bases). Trimming removed 1 base at V and 0 bases at J, with 11 bases between. Germline-derived CDR1 and CDR2 are PRHDT and FYEKMQ (reference sequence). The CDR3 sequence is 16 residues long. CDR3 residues: CASSLVPRASTDTQYF. The CDR3 coding sequence is TGTGCCAGCAGCTTAGTTCCCAGGGCTAGCACAGATACGCAGTATTTT.

The chain employs TRBV7-8 and TRBJ2-5, with D unclear. Germline values: CDR1 SGHVS, CDR2 FQNEAQ. With 0 bases removed from V and 4 bases from J, the gap between germline ends came to 9 bases. The CDR3 extends over 14 amino acids. The CDR3 region has the DNA TGTGCCAGCAGCTTAGCGAAGGGTGTAGAGACCCAGTACTTC. It encodes CASSLAKGVETQYF.